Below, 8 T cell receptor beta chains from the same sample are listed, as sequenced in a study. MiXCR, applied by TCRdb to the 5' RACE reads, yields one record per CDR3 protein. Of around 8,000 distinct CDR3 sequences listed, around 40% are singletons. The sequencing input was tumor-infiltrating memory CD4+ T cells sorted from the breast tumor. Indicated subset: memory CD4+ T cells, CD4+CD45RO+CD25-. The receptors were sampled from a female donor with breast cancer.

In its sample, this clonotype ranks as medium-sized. The CDR3 sequence: CSGQNNYGYTF. CDR3 sequence (DNA): TGCAGCGGTCAAAATAACTATGGCTACACCTTC. This rearrangement joins TRBV29-1 to TRBJ1-2; D not resolved. Between the trimmed V and J ends, which lost 7 bases and 1 base, there was a span of 7 bases. Germline V gene lookup returns CDR1 SQVTM and CDR2 ANQGSEA. This CDR3 comprises 11 residues.

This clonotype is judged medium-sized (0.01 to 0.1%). DNA of the CDR3: TGTGCCACCAGCAGAGGACAGGTCGCCGGGGAGCTGTTTTTT. Translation: CATSRGQVAGELFF. The chain uses TRBV15 and TRBJ2-2; tentatively, D is TRBD1 (6 bases). The CDR3 is 14 amino acids. Germline V CDR1 and CDR2: LNHNV, YYDKDF (reference sequence). Trimming removed 1 base at V and 6 bases at J, with 9 bases between.

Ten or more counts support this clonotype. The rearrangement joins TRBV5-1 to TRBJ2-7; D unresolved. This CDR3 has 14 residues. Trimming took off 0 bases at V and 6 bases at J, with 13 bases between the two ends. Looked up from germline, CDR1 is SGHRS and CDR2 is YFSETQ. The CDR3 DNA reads TGCGCCAGCAGCTTGGGGCCCAAGGTTTCCGAGCAGTACTTC. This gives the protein CASSLGPKVSEQYF.

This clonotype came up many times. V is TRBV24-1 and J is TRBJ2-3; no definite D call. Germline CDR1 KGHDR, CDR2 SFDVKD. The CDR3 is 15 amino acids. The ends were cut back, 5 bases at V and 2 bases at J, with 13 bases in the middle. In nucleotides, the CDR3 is TGTGCCACCAGTGCCCAAACAGAGATCACAGATACGCAGTATTTT. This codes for CATSAQTEITDTQYF.

CDR3 nucleotide sequence: TGTGCCAGCAGTAGTCCCATGACTAGTCCGCAGTATTTT. As protein: CASSSPMTSPQYF. The rearrangement uses TRBV6-2 or TRBV6-3 and TRBJ2-3; D might be TRBD2 (6 bases). Trimming pared 5 bases from V and 10 bases from J, leaving 16 bases between. The CDR3 runs to 13 residues. CDR1 is MNHEY and CDR2 is SVGEGT in the germline V gene.

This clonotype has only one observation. CDR3 residues: CASRVRVVGVDTEAFF. The CDR3 nucleotides read TGTGCCAGCAGGGTACGTGTGGTAGGGGTAGACACTGAAGCTTTCTTT. This chain joins TRBV6-1 and TRBJ1-1; tentatively, D is TRBD1 (5 bases). The germline CDR1 and CDR2 sequences are MNHNS and SASEGT. The V and J ends lost 6 bases and 3 bases respectively, with 20 bases between them. The CDR3 contains 16 residues.

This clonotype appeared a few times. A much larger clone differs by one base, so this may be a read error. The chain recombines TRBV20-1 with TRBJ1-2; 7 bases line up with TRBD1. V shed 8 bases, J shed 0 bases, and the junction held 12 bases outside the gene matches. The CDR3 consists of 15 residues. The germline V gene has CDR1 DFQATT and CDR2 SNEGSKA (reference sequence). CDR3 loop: CSTGKPGQTNYGYTF. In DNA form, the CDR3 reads TGCAGTACTGGAAAGCCGGGACAGACTAACTATGGCTACACCTTC.

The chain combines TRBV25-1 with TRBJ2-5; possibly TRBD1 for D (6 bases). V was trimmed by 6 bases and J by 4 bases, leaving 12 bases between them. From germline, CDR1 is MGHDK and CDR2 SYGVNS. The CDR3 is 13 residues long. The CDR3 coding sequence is TGTGCCAGCAGCCTACCAGGGGCAGAGACCCAGTACTTC. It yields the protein CASSLPGAETQYF.